The TCR beta chain described here comes from a study of shared clonotypes between healthy human individuals. In the study overall: Each donor had three CD4 naive, three CD4 memory, two CD8 naive and one CD8 memory plate.

Sequencing used immunoSEQ multiplex PCR; TCRdb keeps in-frame clones, though not all of them. This sample has approximately 1,500,000 clones, with around 98% found just once. Donors included only healthy HIV-negative adults lacking recent acute infections or vaccinations. V shed 1 base and J shed 0 bases, with 6 bases lying between them. Looked up from germline, CDR1 is SGHDN and CDR2 is FVKESK. CDR3 length: 14 residues. The material sequenced was naive CD4+ T cells sorted from blood. Sample subset: CD45RA+ positively selected. The receptor comes from a man aged 30 to 39 in good health. The genes are TRBV14 and TRBJ1-1, with unresolved D. Here the CDR3 reads CASSQGPMNTEAFF. The CDR3 nucleotides are TGTGCCAGCAGCCAAGGACCCATGAACACTGAAGCTTTCTTT.